Given below is one TCR beta chain in context. Its antigen is unidentified. Data came from immunoSEQ multiplex PCR; TCRdb stores just in-frame clones and leaves some out. The sample holds just under 65,000 clones, roughly four fifths seen once. This sample was included in a study of OX40 agonist ivuxolimab in advanced cancers. Study outcomes and limitations: Circulating CD4+ and CD8+ T cells showed clonal expansion by week 6 at 0.1 to 3.0 mg/kg.

CDR1 is SEHNR, CDR2 FQNEAQ, per germline (reference sequence). Unmatched junction bases numbered 2, after V lost 1 base and J lost 2 bases. The CDR3 is made up of 15 amino acids. This TCR was recovered from an adult with an advanced solid tumor such as melanoma, head and neck, liver or kidney cancer. The chain links TRBV7-9 to TRBJ2-1; 7 bases agree with TRBD1. The sample in question was CD4+ or CD8+ T cells sorted from blood, obtained in a trial of the OX40 agonist ivuxolimab. The CDR3 region is CASSLGTGPYNEQFF. Here the CDR3 DNA reads TGTGCCAGCAGCTTAGGGACAGGCCCCTACAATGAGCAGTTCTTC.